The 32 T cell receptor beta chains below come from one sample, sequenced in a study of shared clonotypes between healthy human individuals. Sequencing was performed with immunoSEQ multiplex PCR; in TCRdb, only in-frame clones are kept and a portion is missing. Altogether about 2.4 million clones are present, over 85% being singletons, with the ten largest covering about 0.34%. Input material: naive CD4+ T cells from PBMCs. Subset indicated: CD45RA+ positively selected. These receptors all stem from a man aged 18 to 30 in good health. Some clones in this sample may be carry-over from other donors' samples.

CDR3 residues: CASSMVQPVYYGYTF. The CDR3 DNA is TGTGCCAGTAGTATGGTACAGCCAGTCTACTATGGCTACACCTTC. J is TRBJ1-2 and V is TRBV19; D not resolved. The V and J ends lost 3 bases and 3 bases respectively, with 14 bases between them. The V gene's germline CDR1 is LNHDA and CDR2 SQIVND (reference sequence). CDR3 length equals 15 residues.

This CDR3 reads CASSYLRGANEAFF. The CDR3 nucleotides read TGTGCCAGCAGTTATCTCCGGGGGGCGAATGAAGCTTTCTTT. The gene calls are TRBV6-6 and TRBJ1-1, with D possibly being TRBD1 (6 bases). The CDR3 runs 14 residues. Between the trimmed V and J ends, which lost 3 bases and 7 bases, there was a span of 15 bases. Germline loops: CDR1 MNHNY, CDR2 SVGAGI (reference sequence).

The V and J genes are TRBV5-4 and TRBJ2-3; D uncertain. This CDR3 is built from 13 residues. Germline values: CDR1 SGHNT, CDR2 YYREEE (reference sequence). The germline V and J ends were trimmed by 6 bases and 5 bases, with 13 bases remaining between them. The DNA of the CDR3 is TGTGCCAGCACTCCCCAAGCTGGAGATACGCAGTATTTT. This codes for CASTPQAGDTQYF.

For this clone: The same CDR3 can be traced to other DNA sequences in this sample. The J gene is TRBJ2-7, the V gene TRBV18; D possibly corresponds to TRBD2 (5 bases). V lost 6 bases, J lost 2 bases, and 11 bases lay in between. There are 13 residues in the CDR3. CDR1 and CDR2 from the germline V gene are KGHSH and LQKENI. The CDR3 spells CASSPGTPYEQYF. DNA of the CDR3: TGTGCCAGCTCCCCGGGAACCCCCTACGAGCAGTACTTC. The complete variable domain, with remaining parts taken from reference TRBV18 and TRBJ2-7, reads NAGVMQNPRHLVRRRGQEARLRCSPMKGHSHVYWYRQLPEEGLKFMVYLQKENIIDESGMPKERFSAEFPKEGPSILRIQQVVRGDSAAYFCASSPGTPYEQYFGPGTRLTVT.

The gene calls are TRBV27 and TRBJ2-5; no definite D call. V was pared by 6 bases and J by 5 bases, with 19 bases between. The CDR3 length is 15 residues. The germline CDR1 and CDR2 sequences are MNHEY and SMNVEV (reference sequence). The CDR3 here is CASSYRAHILETQYF. Written as DNA, the CDR3 is TGTGCCAGCAGCTACCGGGCCCACATCCTTGAGACCCAGTACTTC.

The chain couples TRBV5-8 to TRBJ2-5, with D possibly called TRBD1 or TRBD2 (5 bases each). Germline CDR1 reads SGHTS; CDR2 reads YDEGEE. The CDR3 runs to 16 residues. V lost 4 bases and J lost 4, with 20 bases in between. DNA for the CDR3: TGTGCCAGCAGCCCACATTTAGGGGCTGAGGGAGAGACCCAGTACTTC. The encoded protein is CASSPHLGAEGETQYF. The whole variable domain, filled in from reference TRBV5-8 and TRBJ2-5, reads EAGVTQSPTHLIKTRGQQATLRCSPISGHTSVYWYQQALGLGLQFLLWYDEGEERNRGNFPPRFSGRQFPNYSSELNVNALELEDSALYLCASSPHLGAEGETQYFGPGTRLLVL.

This rearrangement joins TRBV20-1 to TRBJ2-3, with D possibly being TRBD2 (7 bases). The CDR3 sequence is 11 residues long. Germline loops: CDR1 DFQATT, CDR2 SNEGSKA (reference sequence). The CDR3 bases are TGCAGCCAAGCTGGGGGGGCTACGCAGTATTTT. As protein: CSQAGGATQYF.

The rearrangement links TRBV5-1 to TRBJ2-5, with 8 bases fitting TRBD2. This CDR3 has 16 residues. CDR1 is SGHRS, CDR2 YFSETQ, per germline. V dropped 0 bases and J dropped 2; count of bases not matched to a gene: 6. This CDR3 is CASSLAGLVQQETQYF. The DNA of the CDR3 is TGCGCCAGCAGCTTGGCGGGACTAGTCCAGCAAGAGACCCAGTACTTC. The full variable domain, with the rest looked up from reference TRBV5-1 and TRBJ2-5, is KAGVTQTPRYLIKTRGQQVTLSCSPISGHRSVSWYQQTPGQGLQFLFEYFSETQRNKGNFPGRFSGRQFSNSRSEMNVSTLELGDSALYLCASSLAGLVQQETQYFGPGTRLLVL.

The rearrangement uses TRBV5-6 and TRBJ2-3; TRBD2 might be the D (5 bases). This CDR3 has 16 amino acids. Germline V CDR1 and CDR2: SGHDT, YYEEEE. The V end was cut by 2 bases, the J end by 2 bases, with 15 bases between. DNA of the CDR3: TGTGCCAGCAGCTTCATTCGGGAAGGGTACACAGATACGCAGTATTTT. Translation gives CASSFIREGYTDTQYF.

This rearrangement joins TRBV6-6 to TRBJ2-7; tentatively, D is TRBD1 (6 bases). The V gene lost 6 bases and the J gene lost 2 bases, with 14 bases spanning the gap. The CDR3 contains 14 residues. From germline, CDR1 is MNHNY and CDR2 SVGAGI (reference sequence). The CDR3 loop is CASRTTGQTYEQYF. CDR3 DNA: TGTGCCAGCAGGACCACCGGACAGACCTACGAGCAGTACTTC.

The chain employs TRBV6-5 and TRBJ2-5; 7 bases agree with TRBD2. CDR1 is MNHEY and CDR2 is SVGAGI in the germline V gene. The CDR3 has 12 residues. V was pared by 9 bases and J by 5 bases, with 6 bases of the junction left unmatched. CDR3 coding DNA: TGTGCCAGTAGGGACTATGAGGAGACCCAGTACTTC. Protein sequence: CASRDYEETQYF.

The genes are TRBV5-1 and TRBJ1-2, with D tentatively TRBD1 (5 bases). CDR3 length equals 13 residues. Germline-derived CDR1 and CDR2 are SGHRS and YFSETQ. V shed 0 bases and J shed 4 bases, with 7 bases lying between them. The CDR3 here is CASSLVGAYGYTF. In nucleotides, the CDR3 is TGCGCCAGCAGCTTGGTCGGGGCCTATGGCTACACCTTC.

This chain joins TRBV10-3 and TRBJ2-5, with TRBD1 matching 7 bases. There are 15 residues in the CDR3. Trimming at V came to 4 bases and at J to 5 bases, leaving 10 bases not matched to a gene. The germline CDR1 and CDR2 sequences are ENHRY and SYGVKD. The CDR3 coding sequence is TGTGCCATCAGTGCCTCCCGGGGACAGTTTGAGACCCAGTACTTC. Encoded protein: CAISASRGQFETQYF.

The V call is TRBV14, the J call TRBJ1-1; D perhaps matches TRBD1 (5 bases). V lost 0 bases, J lost 3 bases, and 14 bases lay in between. The CDR3 spans 16 residues. Germline CDR1 SGHDN, CDR2 FVKESK. CDR3 sequence: CASSQDSGVWDTEAFF. As DNA, the CDR3 is TGTGCCAGCAGCCAAGATTCGGGGGTCTGGGACACTGAAGCTTTCTTT.

The CDR3 nucleotides are TGTGCCAGCAGTCAAGGGCCGACTAGCACCCCCTACGAGCAGTACTTC. Protein: CASSQGPTSTPYEQYF. This rearrangement joins TRBV7-9 to TRBJ2-7, with 7 nucleotides matching TRBD2. Germline-derived CDR1 and CDR2 are SEHNR and FQNEAQ (reference sequence). This CDR3 has 16 residues. Trimming cost V 6 bases and J 2 bases; bases outside gene matches: 13.

The chain links TRBV19 to TRBJ2-3; 7 positions agree with TRBD2. Unmatched junction bases numbered 5, after V lost 7 bases and J lost 4 bases. Germline loops: CDR1 LNHDA, CDR2 SQIVND (reference sequence). This CDR3 is built from 13 residues. The CDR3 nucleotides read TGTGCCAGTAAGGACGGGAGGCCAGATACGCAGTATTTT. Encoded protein: CASKDGRPDTQYF.

About this clone: Other DNA sequences in this sample translate to the same CDR3. V is TRBV28 and J is TRBJ2-7, with a tentative D call TRBD1 (5 bases). This CDR3 has 12 amino acids. Trimming cost V 6 bases and J 2 bases, with 8 bases left between them. In germline, CDR1 is MDHEN, CDR2 SYDVKM. The CDR3 reads CASSQGPYEQYF. Written as DNA, the CDR3 is TGTGCCAGCAGCCAGGGCCCCTACGAGCAGTACTTC.

The chain carries TRBV5-4 and TRBJ1-2, with 9 bases aligning to TRBD1. Germline V gene data show CDR1 as SGHNT and CDR2 as YYREEE (reference sequence). The CDR3 has 14 residues. V lost 3 bases and J lost 7; bases outside the gene matches: 7. The CDR3 DNA is TGTGCCAGCAGCTCTCAACAGGGGGCGCGTGGCTACACCTTC. Protein: CASSSQQGARGYTF.

The V and J genes are TRBV28 and TRBJ1-1; D not resolved. The V gene lost 3 bases and the J gene lost 0 bases, with 11 bases spanning the gap. Per the germline V gene, CDR1 is MDHEN and CDR2 is SYDVKM. CDR3 length: 15 residues. The CDR3 nucleotides are TGTGCCAGCAGTTTGCCCCTCCAAATGAACACTGAAGCTTTCTTT. Its protein product is CASSLPLQMNTEAFF.

Worth noting for this clone: One end of the junction does not line up with germline, which may come from a read error. The identical CDR3 is also encoded by other nucleotide sequences in the sample. The J gene is TRBJ2-7, the V gene TRBV2; 9 positions match TRBD2. The CDR3 totals 15 residues. The germline gives CDR1 SNHLY, CDR2 FYNNEI. The CDR3 nucleotides are TGCGCCAGCAGCGCTAGCGGGACTTCCCAGATCGAGCAGTACTTC. Amino acids: CASSASGTSQIEQYF.

The chain combines TRBV25-1 with TRBJ2-1; a weak D match, TRBD2 (5 bases). From germline, CDR1 is MGHDK and CDR2 SYGVNS. Trimming pared 6 bases from V and 2 bases from J, leaving 17 bases between. The CDR3 spans 16 residues. Here the CDR3 DNA reads TGTGCCAGCAGCTCCGCCGGGGAATACCCCTACAATGAGCAGTTCTTC. Its translation is CASSSAGEYPYNEQFF.

This chain joins TRBV18 and TRBJ2-1; 7 nucleotides align to TRBD1. The V gene's germline CDR1 is KGHSH and CDR2 LQKENI. This CDR3 region has 13 residues. J was trimmed by 9 bases and V by 2 bases; bases with no gene match: 4. This CDR3 is CASSPTTGVEQFF. In nucleotides, the CDR3 is TGTGCCAGCTCACCAACCACAGGGGTTGAGCAGTTCTTC.

The chain carries TRBV27 and TRBJ2-5, with a weak D call TRBD1 (6 bases). This CDR3 is 15 amino acids long. Deletions cut 3 bases from V and 1 base from J, with 12 bases between. Germline assignment: CDR1 MNHEY and CDR2 SMNVEV (reference sequence). CDR3: CASSFLDRPQETQYF. The CDR3 nucleotides read TGTGCCAGCAGTTTCTTAGACAGGCCCCAAGAGACCCAGTACTTC.

The chain recombines TRBV25-1 with TRBJ2-7; D unclear. V was clipped by 5 bases and J by 1 base, with 12 bases between them. The CDR3 runs 14 residues. Germline-derived CDR1 and CDR2 are MGHDK and SYGVNS. DNA of the CDR3: TGTGCCAGCAGTCTAAGGTCCTCGTCCTACGAGCAGTACTTC. This sequence encodes CASSLRSSSYEQYF.

Concerning this clone itself: Other DNA sequences of this sample code for an identical CDR3. V and J are TRBV5-1 and TRBJ2-1, with 13 bases fitting TRBD2. The V gene's germline CDR1 is SGHRS and CDR2 YFSETQ. Trimming removed 2 bases from V and 2 bases from J; junction bases left unmatched: 1. The CDR3 runs 16 residues. CDR3 DNA: TGCGCCAGCAGCTTTGGACTAGCGGGAGCCTACAATGAGCAGTTCTTC. Its translation is CASSFGLAGAYNEQFF.

The V call is TRBV5-1, the J call TRBJ1-1; perhaps TRBD1 as D (5 bases). This CDR3 has 16 amino acids. Trimming left V 4 bases short and J 0 bases short, with 16 bases between. CDR1 and CDR2 (germline): SGHRS, YFSETQ. The CDR3 is CASSPGRGLMNTEAFF. The CDR3 bases are TGCGCCAGCAGCCCAGGACGGGGCCTAATGAACACTGAAGCTTTCTTT.

The chain employs TRBV6-5 and TRBJ2-7, with 10 bases aligning to TRBD1. CDR1 is MNHEY, CDR2 SVGAGI, per germline. The CDR3 length is 15 residues. Trimming at V came to 0 bases and at J to 7 bases, leaving 6 bases not matched to a gene. In nucleotides, the CDR3 is TGTGCCAGCAGTTACTCGACAGGGGGCTGGGGAGAGCAGTACTTC. Its translation: CASSYSTGGWGEQYF.

The V gene is TRBV28, the J gene TRBJ2-5; the match to TRBD2 covers 8 bases. CDR3 length: 13 amino acids. Germline lookup yields CDR1 MDHEN and CDR2 SYDVKM. After removal of 10 bases from V and 2 bases from J, the junction contained 6 bases not matched to a gene. The CDR3 loop reads CATRLAGQETQYF. The CDR3 DNA sequence: TGTGCCACCAGGTTAGCGGGACAAGAGACCCAGTACTTC.

The chain carries TRBV5-1 and TRBJ1-4; 7 bases align to TRBD1. V shed 7 bases, J shed 7 bases, and the junction held 7 bases outside the gene matches. This CDR3 is built from 13 residues. Germline CDR1 SGHRS, CDR2 YFSETQ. The CDR3 here is CASRGTATEKLFF. In DNA, the CDR3 is TGCGCCAGCCGCGGGACAGCTACTGAAAAACTGTTTTTT.

With regard to this clone: At the DNA level, this CDR3 is encoded by other sequences in the same sample as well. This rearrangement joins TRBV6-5 to TRBJ1-2; D gene ambiguous. CDR1 and CDR2 (germline): MNHEY, SVGAGI. The ends were cut back, 0 bases at V and 4 bases at J, with 9 bases in the middle. The CDR3 spans 14 residues. CDR3 sequence: CASSYSSKGYGYTF. CDR3 nucleotides: TGTGCCAGCAGTTACTCGAGTAAGGGCTATGGCTACACCTTC.

This chain links TRBV5-1 with TRBJ2-2; TRBD2 agrees at 8 bases. The CDR3 loop spans 16 amino acids. J gave up 1 base and V 1 base, and 3 bases lay outside the gene matches. From germline, CDR1 is SGHRS and CDR2 YFSETQ. CDR3 protein: CASSLSSGLNTGELFF. CDR3 bases: TGCGCCAGCAGCTTGTCTAGCGGGTTGAACACCGGGGAGCTGTTTTTT.

The V and J genes are TRBV7-2 and TRBJ2-7, with 7 bases matching TRBD2. The CDR3 is 16 residues long. CDR1 is SGHTA and CDR2 is FQGNSA in the germline V gene. After removal of 5 bases from V and 3 bases from J, the junction contained 13 bases not matched to a gene. In DNA form, the CDR3 reads TGTGCCAGCAGCGATGAAGGGACTACACCCGGCTACGAGCAGTACTTC. Its translation: CASSDEGTTPGYEQYF.